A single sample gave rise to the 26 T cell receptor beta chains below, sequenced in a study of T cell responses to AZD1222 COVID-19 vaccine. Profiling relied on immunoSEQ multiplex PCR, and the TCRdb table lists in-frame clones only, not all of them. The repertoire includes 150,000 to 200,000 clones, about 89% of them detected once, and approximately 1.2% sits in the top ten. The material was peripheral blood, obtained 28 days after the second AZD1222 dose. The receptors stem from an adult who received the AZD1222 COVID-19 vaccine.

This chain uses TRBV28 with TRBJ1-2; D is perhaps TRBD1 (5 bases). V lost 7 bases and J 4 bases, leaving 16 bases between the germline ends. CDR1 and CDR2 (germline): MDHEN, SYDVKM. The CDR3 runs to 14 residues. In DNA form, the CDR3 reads TGTGCCAGCACCACGTCCGGGGCCGGCTATGGCTACACCTTC. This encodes CASTTSGAGYGYTF.

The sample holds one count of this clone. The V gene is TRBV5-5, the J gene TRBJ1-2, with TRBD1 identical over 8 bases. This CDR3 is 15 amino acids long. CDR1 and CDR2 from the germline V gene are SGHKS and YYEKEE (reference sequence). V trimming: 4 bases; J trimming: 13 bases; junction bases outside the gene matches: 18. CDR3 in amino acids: CASSDPQGVSLAGTF. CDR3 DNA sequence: TGTGCCAGCAGCGATCCACAGGGGGTTTCTTTGGCGGGCACCTTC.

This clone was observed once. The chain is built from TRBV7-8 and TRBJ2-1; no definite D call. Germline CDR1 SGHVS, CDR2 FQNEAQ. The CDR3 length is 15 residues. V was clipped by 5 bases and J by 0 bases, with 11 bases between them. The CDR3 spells CASSPTAISYNEQFF. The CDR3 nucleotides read TGTGCCAGCAGCCCAACAGCTATCTCCTACAATGAGCAGTTCTTC.

CDR3 loop: CASSDRGHNSPLHF. The DNA of the CDR3 is TGTGCCAGCAGCGACAGGGGGCATAATTCACCCCTCCACTTT. The chain carries TRBV6-5 and TRBJ1-6, with 10 positions matching TRBD1. V trimming: 6 bases; J trimming: 5 bases; junction bases outside the gene matches: 1. This CDR3 comprises 14 residues. Germline values: CDR1 MNHEY, CDR2 SVGAGI.

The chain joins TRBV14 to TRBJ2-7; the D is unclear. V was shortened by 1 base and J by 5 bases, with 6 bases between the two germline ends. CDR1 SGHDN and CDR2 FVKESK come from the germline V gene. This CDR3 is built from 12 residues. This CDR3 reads CASSQVVNEQYF. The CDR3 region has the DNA TGTGCCAGCAGCCAAGTAGTGAACGAGCAGTACTTC. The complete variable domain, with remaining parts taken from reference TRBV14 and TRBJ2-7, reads EAGVTQFPSHSVIEKGQTVTLRCDPISGHDNLYWYRRVMGKEIKFLLHFVKESKQDESGMPNNRFLAERTGGTYSTLKVQPAELEDSGVYFCASSQVVNEQYFGPGTRLTVT.

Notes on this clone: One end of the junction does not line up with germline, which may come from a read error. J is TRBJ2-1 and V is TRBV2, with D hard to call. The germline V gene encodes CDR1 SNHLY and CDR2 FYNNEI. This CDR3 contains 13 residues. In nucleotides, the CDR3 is TGTGCCAGCAGGACCCGCTCCGACAATGAGCAGTTCTTC. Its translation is CASRTRSDNEQFF.

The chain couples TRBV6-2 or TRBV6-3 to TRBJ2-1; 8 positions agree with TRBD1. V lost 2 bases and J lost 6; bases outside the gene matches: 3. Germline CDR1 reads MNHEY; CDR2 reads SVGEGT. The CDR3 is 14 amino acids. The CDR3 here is CASSYSTGGNEQFF. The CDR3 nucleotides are TGTGCCAGCAGTTACAGCACAGGGGGCAATGAGCAGTTCTTC.

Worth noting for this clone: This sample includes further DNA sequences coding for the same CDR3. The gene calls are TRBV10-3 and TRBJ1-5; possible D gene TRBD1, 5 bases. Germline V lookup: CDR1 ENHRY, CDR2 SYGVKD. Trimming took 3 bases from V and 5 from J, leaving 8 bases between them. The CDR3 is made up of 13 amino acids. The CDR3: CAISDWGDQPQHF. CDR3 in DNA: TGTGCCATCAGTGATTGGGGGGATCAGCCCCAGCATTTT.

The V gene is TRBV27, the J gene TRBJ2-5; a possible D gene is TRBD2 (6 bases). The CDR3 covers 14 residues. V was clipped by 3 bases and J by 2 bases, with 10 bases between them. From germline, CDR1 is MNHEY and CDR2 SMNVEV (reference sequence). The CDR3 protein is CASSFSGGQETQYF. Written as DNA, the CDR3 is TGTGCCAGCAGTTTCAGTGGGGGGCAAGAGACCCAGTACTTC.

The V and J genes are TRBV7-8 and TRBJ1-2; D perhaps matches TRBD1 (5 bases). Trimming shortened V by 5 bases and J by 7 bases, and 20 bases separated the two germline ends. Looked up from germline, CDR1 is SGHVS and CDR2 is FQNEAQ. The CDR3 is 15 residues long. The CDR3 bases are TGTGCCAGCAGCCCTCGACAAGAAGGGGATGGTGGCTACACCTTC. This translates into CASSPRQEGDGGYTF.

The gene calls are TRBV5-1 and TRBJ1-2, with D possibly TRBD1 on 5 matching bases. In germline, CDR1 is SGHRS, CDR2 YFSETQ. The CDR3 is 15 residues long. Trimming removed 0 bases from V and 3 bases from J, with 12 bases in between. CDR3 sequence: CASSLEPTVDYGYTF. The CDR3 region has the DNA TGCGCCAGCAGCTTGGAACCGACAGTGGACTATGGCTACACCTTC. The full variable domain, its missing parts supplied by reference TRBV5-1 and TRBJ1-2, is KAGVTQTPRYLIKTRGQQVTLSCSPISGHRSVSWYQQTPGQGLQFLFEYFSETQRNKGNFPGRFSGRQFSNSRSEMNVSTLELGDSALYLCASSLEPTVDYGYTFGSGTRLTVV.

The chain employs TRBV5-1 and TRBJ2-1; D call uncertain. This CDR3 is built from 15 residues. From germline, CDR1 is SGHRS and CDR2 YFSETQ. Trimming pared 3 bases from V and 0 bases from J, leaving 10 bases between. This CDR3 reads CASSSYPGSYNEQFF. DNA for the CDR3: TGCGCCAGCAGCTCGTATCCCGGCTCCTACAATGAGCAGTTCTTC. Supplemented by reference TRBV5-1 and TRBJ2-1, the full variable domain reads KAGVTQTPRYLIKTRGQQVTLSCSPISGHRSVSWYQQTPGQGLQFLFEYFSETQRNKGNFPGRFSGRQFSNSRSEMNVSTLELGDSALYLCASSSYPGSYNEQFFGPGTRLTVL.

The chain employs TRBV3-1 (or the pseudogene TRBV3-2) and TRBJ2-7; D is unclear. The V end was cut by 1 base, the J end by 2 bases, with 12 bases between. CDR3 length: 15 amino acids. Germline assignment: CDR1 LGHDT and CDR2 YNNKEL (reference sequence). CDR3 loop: CASSQAAVQTYEQYF. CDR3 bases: TGTGCCAGCAGCCAAGCGGCAGTCCAGACCTACGAGCAGTACTTC.

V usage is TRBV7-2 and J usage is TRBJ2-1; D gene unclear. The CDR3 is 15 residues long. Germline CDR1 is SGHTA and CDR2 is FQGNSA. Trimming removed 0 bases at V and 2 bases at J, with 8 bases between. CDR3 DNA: TGTGCCAGCAGCTTAGCGATGGTCCCCTACAATGAGCAGTTCTTC. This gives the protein CASSLAMVPYNEQFF. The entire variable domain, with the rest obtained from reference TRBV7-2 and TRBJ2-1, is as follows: GAGVSQSPSNKVTEKGKDVELRCDPISGHTALYWYRQSLGQGLEFLIYFQGNSAPDKSGLPSDRFSAERTGGSVSTLTIQRTQQEDSAVYLCASSLAMVPYNEQFFGPGTRLTVL.

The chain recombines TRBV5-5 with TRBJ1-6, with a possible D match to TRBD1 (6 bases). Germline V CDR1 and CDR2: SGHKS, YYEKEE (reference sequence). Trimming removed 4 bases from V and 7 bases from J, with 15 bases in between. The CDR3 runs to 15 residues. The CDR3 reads CASSGGQGRNSPLHF. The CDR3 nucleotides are TGTGCCAGCAGCGGGGGCCAGGGCAGAAATTCACCCCTCCACTTT.

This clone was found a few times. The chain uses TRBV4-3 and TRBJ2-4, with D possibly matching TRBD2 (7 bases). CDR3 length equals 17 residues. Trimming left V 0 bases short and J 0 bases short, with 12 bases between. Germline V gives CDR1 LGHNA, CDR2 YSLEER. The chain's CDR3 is CASSQEGGGIAKNIQYF. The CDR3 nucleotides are TGCGCCAGCAGCCAAGAGGGAGGGGGGATAGCCAAAAACATTCAGTACTTC.

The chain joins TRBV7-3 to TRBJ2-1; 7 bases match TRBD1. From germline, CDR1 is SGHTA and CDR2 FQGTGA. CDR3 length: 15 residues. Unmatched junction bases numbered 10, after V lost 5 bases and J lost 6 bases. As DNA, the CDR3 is TGTGCCAGCAGCCTAGAGGGACAGAGGGGCAATGAGCAGTTCTTC. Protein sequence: CASSLEGQRGNEQFF.

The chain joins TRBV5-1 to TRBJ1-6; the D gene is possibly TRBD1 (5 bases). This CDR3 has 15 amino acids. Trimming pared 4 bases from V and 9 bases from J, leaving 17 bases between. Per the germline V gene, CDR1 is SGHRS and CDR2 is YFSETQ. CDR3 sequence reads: CASSLSGGELSPLHF. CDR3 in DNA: TGCGCCAGCAGCCTCTCTGGGGGGGAGCTTTCACCCCTCCACTTT.

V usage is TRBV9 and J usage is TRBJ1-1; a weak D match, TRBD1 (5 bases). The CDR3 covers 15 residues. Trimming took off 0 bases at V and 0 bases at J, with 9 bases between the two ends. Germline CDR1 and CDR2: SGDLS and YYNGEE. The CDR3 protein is CASSVGNRMNTEAFF. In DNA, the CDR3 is TGTGCCAGCAGCGTAGGTAACAGGATGAACACTGAAGCTTTCTTT.

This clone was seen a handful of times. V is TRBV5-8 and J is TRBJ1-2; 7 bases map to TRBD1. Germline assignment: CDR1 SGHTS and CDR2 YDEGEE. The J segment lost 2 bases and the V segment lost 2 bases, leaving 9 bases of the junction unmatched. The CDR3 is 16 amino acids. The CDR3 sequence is CASSFRRTGENYGYTF. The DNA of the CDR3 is TGTGCCAGCAGCTTCCGCCGCACAGGGGAAAACTATGGCTACACCTTC.

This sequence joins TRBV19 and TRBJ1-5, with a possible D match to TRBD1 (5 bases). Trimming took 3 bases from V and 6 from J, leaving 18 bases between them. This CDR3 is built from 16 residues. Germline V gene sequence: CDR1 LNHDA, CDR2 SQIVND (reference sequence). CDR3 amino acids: CASSIDGPGAGQPQHF. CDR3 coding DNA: TGTGCCAGTAGTATCGATGGACCCGGGGCAGGTCAGCCCCAGCATTTT.

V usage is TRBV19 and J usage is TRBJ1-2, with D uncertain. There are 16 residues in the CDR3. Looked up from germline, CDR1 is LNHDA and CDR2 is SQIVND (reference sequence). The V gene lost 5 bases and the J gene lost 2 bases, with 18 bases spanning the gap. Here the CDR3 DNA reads TGTGCCAGTAGTTTTCCCCGGAAGCTACTAAACTATGGCTACACCTTC. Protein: CASSFPRKLLNYGYTF. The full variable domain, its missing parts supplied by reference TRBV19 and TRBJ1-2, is DGGITQSPKYLFRKEGQNVTLSCEQNLNHDAMYWYRQDPGQGLRLIYYSQIVNDFQKGDIAEGYSVSREKKESFPLTVTSAQKNPTAFYLCASSFPRKLLNYGYTFGSGTRLTVV.

As DNA, the CDR3 is TGTGCCAGCAGCCGCTCTTGGGGACAGCCTAGGGTGGCTGAAGCTTTCTTT. It specifies CASSRSWGQPRVAEAFF. The gene calls are TRBV3-1 (or the pseudogene TRBV3-2) and TRBJ1-1, with TRBD1 matching 7 bases. CDR1 and CDR2 from the germline V gene are LGHDT and YNNKEL (reference sequence). V shed 4 bases, J shed 6 bases, and the junction held 17 bases outside the gene matches. This CDR3 has 17 residues.

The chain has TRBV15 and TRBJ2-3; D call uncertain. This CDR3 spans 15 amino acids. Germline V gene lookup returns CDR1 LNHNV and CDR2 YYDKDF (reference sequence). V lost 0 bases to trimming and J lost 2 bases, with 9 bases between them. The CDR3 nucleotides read TGTGCCACCAGCAGAGAGGGGATTGACACAGATACGCAGTATTTT. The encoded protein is CATSREGIDTDTQYF.

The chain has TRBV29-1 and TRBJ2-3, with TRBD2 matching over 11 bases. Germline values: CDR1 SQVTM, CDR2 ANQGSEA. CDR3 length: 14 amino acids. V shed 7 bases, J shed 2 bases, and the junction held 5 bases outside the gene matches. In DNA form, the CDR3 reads TGCAGCGGGGGGACTAGCGGTAACACAGATACGCAGTATTTT. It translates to CSGGTSGNTDTQYF.

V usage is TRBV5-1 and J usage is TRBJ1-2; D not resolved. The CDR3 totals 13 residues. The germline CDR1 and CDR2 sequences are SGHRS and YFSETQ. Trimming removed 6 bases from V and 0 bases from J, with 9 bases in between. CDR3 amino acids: CASTGETNYGYTF. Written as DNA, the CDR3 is TGCGCCAGCACCGGGGAGACTAACTATGGCTACACCTTC.